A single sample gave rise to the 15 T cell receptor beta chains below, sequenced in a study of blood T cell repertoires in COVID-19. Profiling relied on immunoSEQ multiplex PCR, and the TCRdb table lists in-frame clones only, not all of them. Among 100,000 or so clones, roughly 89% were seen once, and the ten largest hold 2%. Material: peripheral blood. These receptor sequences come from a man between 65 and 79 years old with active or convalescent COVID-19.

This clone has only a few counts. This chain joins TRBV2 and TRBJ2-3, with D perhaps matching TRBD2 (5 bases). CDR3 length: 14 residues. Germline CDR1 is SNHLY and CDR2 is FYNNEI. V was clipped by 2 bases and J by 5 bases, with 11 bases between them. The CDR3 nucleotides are TGTGCCAGCAGTGAACGAACTAGACAAGATACGCAGTATTTT. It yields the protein CASSERTRQDTQYF.

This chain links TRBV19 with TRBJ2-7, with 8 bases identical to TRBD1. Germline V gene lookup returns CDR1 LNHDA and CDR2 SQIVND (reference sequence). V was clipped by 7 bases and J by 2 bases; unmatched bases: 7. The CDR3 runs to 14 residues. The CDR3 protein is CASNDRGGTYEQYF. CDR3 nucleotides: TGTGCCAGTAATGACAGGGGCGGCACCTACGAGCAGTACTTC.

CDR3 residues: CASSLLSGEQPQHF. The CDR3 DNA is TGCGCCAGCAGCTTGTTGAGTGGAGAGCAGCCCCAGCATTTT. The rearrangement joins TRBV5-1 to TRBJ1-5; D gene unclear. This CDR3 is 14 amino acids long. V gave up 1 base and J gave up 7 bases, with 12 bases separating them. Germline V gene data show CDR1 as SGHRS and CDR2 as YFSETQ. The entire variable domain, with the rest obtained from reference TRBV5-1 and TRBJ1-5, is as follows: KAGVTQTPRYLIKTRGQQVTLSCSPISGHRSVSWYQQTPGQGLQFLFEYFSETQRNKGNFPGRFSGRQFSNSRSEMNVSTLELGDSALYLCASSLLSGEQPQHFGDGTRLSIL.

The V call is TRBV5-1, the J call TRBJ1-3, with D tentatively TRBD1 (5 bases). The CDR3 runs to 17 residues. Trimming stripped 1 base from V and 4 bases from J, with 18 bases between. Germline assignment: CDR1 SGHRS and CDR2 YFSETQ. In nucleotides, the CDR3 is TGCGCCAGCAGCTTGCAGCCAGGGCCTGCTGCGGGAAACACCATATATTTT. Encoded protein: CASSLQPGPAAGNTIYF.

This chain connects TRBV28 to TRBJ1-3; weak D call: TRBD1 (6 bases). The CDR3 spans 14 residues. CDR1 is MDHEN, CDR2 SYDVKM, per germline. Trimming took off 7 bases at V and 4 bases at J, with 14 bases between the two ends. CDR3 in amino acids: CASIQGLEGNTIYF. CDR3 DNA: TGTGCCAGCATCCAGGGGCTTGAAGGAAACACCATATATTTT.

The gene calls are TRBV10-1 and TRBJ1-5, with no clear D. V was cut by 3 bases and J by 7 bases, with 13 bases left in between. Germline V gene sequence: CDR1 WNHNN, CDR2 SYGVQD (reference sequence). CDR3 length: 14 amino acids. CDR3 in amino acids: CASSDLAKEQPQHF. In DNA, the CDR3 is TGCGCCAGCAGTGATCTTGCGAAAGAACAGCCCCAGCATTTT.

CDR3 amino acids: CASSLGADLNTEAFF. The DNA of the CDR3 is TGTGCCAGCTCCCTGGGGGCAGATTTGAACACTGAAGCTTTCTTT. The rearrangement joins TRBV18 to TRBJ1-1, with D tentatively TRBD1 (6 bases). CDR1 KGHSH and CDR2 LQKENI come from the germline V gene. This CDR3 region has 15 residues. With 6 bases removed from V and 0 bases from J, the gap between germline ends came to 14 bases.

This CDR3 is CASSRTGDGKLFF. For the CDR3, the DNA is TGTGCCAGCAGTAGGACAGGGGACGGAAAACTGTTTTTT. This sequence joins TRBV6-5 and TRBJ1-4, with 9 bases fitting TRBD1. Germline V gene data show CDR1 as MNHEY and CDR2 as SVGAGI. Germline trimming cut 5 bases from V and 10 bases from J; bases unmatched to any gene: 5. The CDR3 runs to 13 residues.

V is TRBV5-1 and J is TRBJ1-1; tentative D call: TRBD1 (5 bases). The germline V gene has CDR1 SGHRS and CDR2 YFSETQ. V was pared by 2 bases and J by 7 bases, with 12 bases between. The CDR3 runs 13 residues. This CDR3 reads CASSLQVQNEAFF. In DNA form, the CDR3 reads TGCGCCAGCAGCTTACAGGTACAGAATGAAGCTTTCTTT.

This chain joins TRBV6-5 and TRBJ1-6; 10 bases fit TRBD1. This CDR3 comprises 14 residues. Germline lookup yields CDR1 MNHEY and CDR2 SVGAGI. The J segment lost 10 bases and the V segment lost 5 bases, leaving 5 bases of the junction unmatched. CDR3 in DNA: TGTGCCAGCAGTACGGACAGGGGGGGATCACCCCTCCACTTT. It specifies CASSTDRGGSPLHF.

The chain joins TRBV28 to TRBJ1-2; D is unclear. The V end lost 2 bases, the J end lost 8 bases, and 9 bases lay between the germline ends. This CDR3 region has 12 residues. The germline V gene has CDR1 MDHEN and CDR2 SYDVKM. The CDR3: CASSLGDLGYTF. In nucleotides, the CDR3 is TGTGCCAGCAGTTTAGGAGATTTAGGCTACACCTTC.

The CDR3 sequence is CASSQGAGGPADTQYF. In DNA, the CDR3 is TGTGCCAGCAGCCAAGGGGCGGGGGGGCCTGCAGATACGCAGTATTTT. The chain employs TRBV3-1 (or the pseudogene TRBV3-2) and TRBJ2-3; 9 positions agree with TRBD2. The CDR3 runs to 16 residues. CDR1 and CDR2 from the germline V gene are LGHDT and YNNKEL (reference sequence). V lost 1 base to trimming and J lost 4 bases; unmatched junction nucleotides: 6.

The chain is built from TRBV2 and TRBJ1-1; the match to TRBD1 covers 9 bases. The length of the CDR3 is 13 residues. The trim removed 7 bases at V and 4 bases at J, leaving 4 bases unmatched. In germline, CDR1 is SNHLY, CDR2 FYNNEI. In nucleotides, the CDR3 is TGTGCCAGCACCAAGACAGGGGGCACTGAAGCTTTCTTT. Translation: CASTKTGGTEAFF. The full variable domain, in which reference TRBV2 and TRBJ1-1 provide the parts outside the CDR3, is EPEVTQTPSHQVTQMGQEVILRCVPISNHLYFYWYRQILGQKVEFLVSFYNNEISEKSEIFDDQFSVERPDGSNFTLKIRSTKLEDSAMYFCASTKTGGTEAFFGQGTRLTVV.

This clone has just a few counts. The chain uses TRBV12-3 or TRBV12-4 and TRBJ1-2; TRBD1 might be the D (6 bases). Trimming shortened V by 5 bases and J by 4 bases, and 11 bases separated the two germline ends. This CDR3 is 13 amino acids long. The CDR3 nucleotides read TGTGCCAGCAGTCCAGGGGCAGGCTATGGCTACACCTTC. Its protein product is CASSPGAGYGYTF.

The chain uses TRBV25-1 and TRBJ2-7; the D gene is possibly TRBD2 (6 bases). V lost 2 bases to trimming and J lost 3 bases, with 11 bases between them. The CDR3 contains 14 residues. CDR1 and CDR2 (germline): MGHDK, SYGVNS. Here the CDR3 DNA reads TGTGCCAGCAGTGAAGGGGGGATCTTCTACGAGCAGTACTTC. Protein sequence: CASSEGGIFYEQYF.